This T cell receptor (beta chain) was sequenced in a study of spatial heterogeneity in lung cancer. As for the study in general: Untreated early-stage non-small cell lung cancer patients, roughly 75 in total, were the donors. A unique TCR and UMI combination showed up more than ten times in raw reads, on average.

Time point described: blood at routine non-recurrence follow-up after resection. Sequencing was performed on whole RNA extracted from tumor and nontumor lung tissue, or from frozen PBMC, and the material was left unsorted. On each TCR cDNA molecule, a unique molecular identifier was present. TCRdb passed the 5' RACE reads through MiXCR, listing each CDR3 protein once. The sample has approximately 39,000 distinct CDR3 sequences, about 7.9% seen once; the top ten hold 9.4%. This CDR3 region has 14 residues. Germline CDR1 and CDR2: LGHDT and YNNKEL (reference sequence). Deletions cut 2 bases from V and 2 bases from J, with 6 bases between.

V gene TRBV3-1 combines with J gene TRBJ2-2; no clear D. The source material was PBMCs, sampled at follow-up. This clonotype was sampled from a male donor with early-stage non-small cell lung cancer. CDR3 sequence reads: CASSQSPNTGELFF. CDR3 in DNA: TGTGCCAGCAGCCAAAGTCCAAACACCGGGGAGCTGTTTTTT.